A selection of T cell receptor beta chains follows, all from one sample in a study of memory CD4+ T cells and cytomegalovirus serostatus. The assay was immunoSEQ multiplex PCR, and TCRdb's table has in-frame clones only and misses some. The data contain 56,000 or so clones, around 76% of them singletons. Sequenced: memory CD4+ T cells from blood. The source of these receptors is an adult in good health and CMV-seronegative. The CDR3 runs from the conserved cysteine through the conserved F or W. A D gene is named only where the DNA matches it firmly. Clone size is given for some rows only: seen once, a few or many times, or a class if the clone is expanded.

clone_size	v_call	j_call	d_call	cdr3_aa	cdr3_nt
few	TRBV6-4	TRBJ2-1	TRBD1	CASSDSSDRGYNEQFF	TGTGCCAGCAGTGACTCCTCGGACAGGGGTTACAATGAGCAGTTCTTC
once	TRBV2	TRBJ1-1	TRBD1	CASKVGYGGLGQGERGTEAFF	TGTGCCAGCAAAGTTGGCTACGGGGGTCTAGGACAGGGAGAAAGGGGGACTGAAGCTTTCTTT
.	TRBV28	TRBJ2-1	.	CASSSLRLSPLNEQFF	TGTGCCAGCAGTTCCCTTCGACTCTCCCCGCTCAATGAGCAGTTCTTC
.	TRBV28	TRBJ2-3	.	CASSNPSVGTDTQYF	TGTGCCAGCAGTAACCCATCCGTAGGTACAGATACGCAGTATTTT
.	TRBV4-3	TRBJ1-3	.	CASSQDGQRSGNTIYF	TGCGCCAGCAGCCAAGATGGACAGCGCTCTGGAAACACCATATATTTT
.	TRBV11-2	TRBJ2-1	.	CASSLWGSTNEQFF	TGTGCCAGCAGCTTATGGGGGTCCACCAATGAGCAGTTCTTC
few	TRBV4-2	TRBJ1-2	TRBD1	CASSPLVDRADRYGYTF	TGTGCCAGCAGCCCCTTGGTAGACAGGGCGGACCGCTATGGCTACACCTTC
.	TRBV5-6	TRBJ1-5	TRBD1	CASSRDRGPNQPQHF	TGTGCCAGCAGCCGGGACAGGGGACCAAATCAGCCCCAGCATTTT
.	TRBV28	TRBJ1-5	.	CASSTRQVYNQPQHF	TGTGCCAGCAGTACAAGACAGGTCTACAATCAGCCCCAGCATTTT
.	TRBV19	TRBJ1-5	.	CASSSFRGSSNQPQHF	TGTGCCAGTAGTAGCTTTAGGGGTTCTAGCAATCAGCCCCAGCATTTT
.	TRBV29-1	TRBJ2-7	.	CSVEQGIGYEQYF	TGCAGCGTTGAGCAGGGGATAGGCTACGAGCAGTACTTC
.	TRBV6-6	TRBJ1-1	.	CASSREGGTEAFF	TGTGCCAGCAGTCGTGAAGGGGGCACTGAAGCTTTCTTT
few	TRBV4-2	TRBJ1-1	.	CASSQLEREGTEAFF	TGTGCCAGCAGCCAGCTCGAGAGGGAGGGAACTGAAGCTTTCTTT
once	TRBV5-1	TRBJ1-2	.	CASSSYGQYGYTF	TGCGCCAGCAGCTCCTACGGACAGTATGGCTACACCTTC
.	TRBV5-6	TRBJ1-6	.	CASSLPDGDSPLHF	TGTGCCAGCAGCTTGCCCGACGGGGATTCACCCCTCCACTTT
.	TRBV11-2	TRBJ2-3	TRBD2	CASSLETRLAGRTDTQYF	TGTGCCAGCAGCTTAGAAACCCGCCTAGCGGGACGCACAGATACGCAGTATTTT